A single sample gave rise to the 16 T cell receptor beta chains below, sequenced in a study of a mutant IDH1 vaccine in newly diagnosed glioma. What these receptors recognize is not known. Indicated time point: week 23, last vaccination. Doses comprised 300 ug of mutant IDH1 20-mer peptide each, plus topical imiquimod. Sequencing used immunoSEQ multiplex PCR; TCRdb keeps in-frame clones, though not all of them. The table has approximately 60,000 clones, over 80% seen once. The source material was PBMCs, sampled from a glioma patient whose treatment included an IDH1 peptide vaccine. These receptors originate from a man aged 35 to 55 with glioma.

The V and J genes are TRBV7-2 and TRBJ1-2; D not resolved. This CDR3 comprises 14 residues. Trimming removed 1 base from V and 4 bases from J, with 10 bases in between. Germline assignment: CDR1 SGHTA and CDR2 FQGNSA. The CDR3: CASSLVSVAYGYTF. The CDR3 DNA reads as TGTGCCAGCAGCTTAGTATCCGTAGCCTATGGCTACACCTTC.

The chain is built from TRBV27 and TRBJ1-5; a possible D gene is TRBD1 (6 bases). CDR1 and CDR2 (germline): MNHEY, SMNVEV (reference sequence). Trimming left V 6 bases short and J 0 bases short, with 12 bases between. The CDR3 has 15 amino acids. This chain's CDR3 is CASRTNRVSNQPQHF. The CDR3 DNA follows: TGTGCCAGCAGGACGAACAGGGTTAGCAATCAGCCCCAGCATTTT.

The CDR3 bases are TGTGCCATCAGTGAGTCAGGGACTAGCGGAAGCTCCTACAATGAGCAGTTCTTC. Encoded protein: CAISESGTSGSSYNEQFF. The chain has TRBV10-3 and TRBJ2-1; 11 bases agree with TRBD2. The germline CDR1 and CDR2 sequences are ENHRY and SYGVKD. V shed 0 bases, J shed 0 bases, and the junction held 4 bases outside the gene matches. The CDR3 sequence is 18 residues long.

The chain uses TRBV2 and TRBJ2-3; D is possibly TRBD1 (5 bases). This CDR3 is 14 amino acids long. V was cut by 8 bases and J by 4 bases, with 16 bases left in between. CDR1 SNHLY and CDR2 FYNNEI come from the germline V gene. CDR3 DNA sequence: TGTGCCAGCGTAGGGGCGCGAGGCCCAGATACGCAGTATTTT. This encodes CASVGARGPDTQYF.

V gene TRBV19 combines with J gene TRBJ1-2; the match to TRBD1 covers 7 bases. This CDR3 is built from 13 residues. CDR1 and CDR2 (germline): LNHDA, SQIVND (reference sequence). V lost 4 bases and J lost 8; bases outside the gene matches: 7. CDR3 amino acids: CASSKGTVEGYTF. In nucleotides, the CDR3 is TGTGCCAGTAGTAAAGGGACAGTAGAAGGCTACACCTTC. The full variable domain, completed using reference TRBV19 and TRBJ1-2, is DGGITQSPKYLFRKEGQNVTLSCEQNLNHDAMYWYRQDPGQGLRLIYYSQIVNDFQKGDIAEGYSVSREKKESFPLTVTSAQKNPTAFYLCASSKGTVEGYTFGSGTRLTVV.

V is TRBV5-1 and J is TRBJ1-5, with 9 bases identical to TRBD1. Per the germline V gene, CDR1 is SGHRS and CDR2 is YFSETQ. J lost 7 bases, V lost 0 bases, and 5 bases had no gene match. The CDR3 is made up of 15 amino acids. CDR3 nucleotide sequence: TGCGCCAGCAGCTTGGAGGGACAGGGTGGCCAGCCCCAGCATTTT. Translated: CASSLEGQGGQPQHF.

The rearrangement links TRBV7-9 to TRBJ1-1; D unclear. This CDR3 is built from 12 residues. Trimming removed 3 bases from V and 7 bases from J, with 9 bases in between. CDR1 and CDR2 from the germline V gene are SEHNR and FQNEAQ (reference sequence). Here the CDR3 reads CASSFNWGEAFF. The CDR3 nucleotides read TGTGCCAGCAGCTTTAACTGGGGTGAAGCTTTCTTT.

The V gene is TRBV20-1, the J gene TRBJ2-7; no definite D call. This CDR3 is built from 11 residues. CDR1 and CDR2 from the germline V gene are DFQATT and SNEGSKA (reference sequence). Trimming shortened V by 4 bases and J by 9 bases, and 13 bases separated the two germline ends. CDR3 DNA: TGCAGTGCTAACCACCAGAAAAGGCAGTACTTC. Protein: CSANHQKRQYF.

The gene calls are TRBV5-1 and TRBJ2-2; D is unclear. The CDR3 loop spans 15 amino acids. From germline, CDR1 is SGHRS and CDR2 YFSETQ. V was shortened by 7 bases and J by 1 base, with 14 bases between the two germline ends. This CDR3 reads CASARGSLNTGELFF. The CDR3 DNA sequence: TGCGCCAGCGCCCGAGGCAGTTTGAACACCGGGGAGCTGTTTTTT. Supplemented by reference TRBV5-1 and TRBJ2-2, the full variable domain reads KAGVTQTPRYLIKTRGQQVTLSCSPISGHRSVSWYQQTPGQGLQFLFEYFSETQRNKGNFPGRFSGRQFSNSRSEMNVSTLELGDSALYLCASARGSLNTGELFFGEGSRLTVL.

V and J are TRBV5-6 and TRBJ1-2; possible D gene TRBD1, 5 bases. The CDR3 totals 12 residues. CDR1 is SGHDT and CDR2 is YYEEEE in the germline V gene. Trimming stripped 2 bases from V and 6 bases from J, with 8 bases between. The CDR3 nucleotides read TGTGCCAGCAGCTTAGGGGTAGATGGCTACACCTTC. Amino acids: CASSLGVDGYTF.

The J gene is TRBJ1-4, the V gene TRBV6-5; D may be TRBD1 (5 bases). V dropped 10 bases and J dropped 7 bases, with 19 bases sitting between them. Germline CDR1 reads MNHEY; CDR2 reads SVGAGI. The CDR3 is 14 residues long. The CDR3 sequence: CATAPDSHCEKLFF. In DNA, the CDR3 is TGTGCCACGGCCCCCGACAGTCATTGTGAAAAACTGTTTTTT.

V gene TRBV9 combines with J gene TRBJ1-1; 7 nucleotides match TRBD1. Germline V gene sequence: CDR1 SGDLS, CDR2 YYNGEE. The ends lost 2 bases at V and 8 bases at J; junction bases unmatched: 9. The CDR3 has 14 amino acids. CDR3 loop: CASSVQGESMEAFF. In DNA form, the CDR3 reads TGTGCCAGCAGCGTGCAGGGGGAATCTATGGAAGCTTTCTTT.

The genes are TRBV6-5 and TRBJ1-2; the D gene is possibly TRBD1 (5 bases). This CDR3 has 15 residues. With 2 bases removed from V and 2 bases from J, the gap between germline ends came to 12 bases. The germline V gene encodes CDR1 MNHEY and CDR2 SVGAGI. CDR3 sequence: CASSYLDGGNYGYTF. The CDR3 DNA reads as TGTGCCAGCAGTTACCTCGACGGGGGGAACTATGGCTACACCTTC.

J is TRBJ2-7 and V is TRBV27; 8 bases fit TRBD2. The V gene's germline CDR1 is MNHEY and CDR2 SMNVEV (reference sequence). V shed 7 bases and J 4 bases; nucleotides not matched to a gene: 12. CDR3 length: 15 amino acids. CDR3 nucleotides: TGTGCCAGCACCACTAGCGGCCCCTCATCTTACGAGCAGTACTTC. It translates to CASTTSGPSSYEQYF.

The chain joins TRBV27 to TRBJ2-7; D is ambiguous. Between the trimmed V and J ends, which lost 2 bases and 2 bases, there was a span of 10 bases. This CDR3 region has 14 residues. Germline V gene sequence: CDR1 MNHEY, CDR2 SMNVEV (reference sequence). The CDR3 is CASSLARLAYEQYF. The CDR3 DNA reads TGTGCCAGCAGTTTAGCCAGGCTTGCCTACGAGCAGTACTTC.

The genes are TRBV7-9 and TRBJ2-1; D remains unclear. The CDR3 has 13 amino acids. The ends were cut back, 2 bases at V and 5 bases at J, with 7 bases in the middle. Germline V CDR1 and CDR2: SEHNR, FQNEAQ (reference sequence). The CDR3, as DNA: TGTGCCAGCAGCTTATCTTCAGACAATGAGCAGTTCTTC. It yields the protein CASSLSSDNEQFF.